These T cell receptor beta chains were read from a single sample in a study of blood T cells in healthy people across ages. TCRdb independently ran MiXCR on the 5' RACE reads; one entry per CDR3 protein. This sample has about 1.1 million distinct CDR3 sequences; roughly two fifths occur once, and the top ten carry about an eighth. The sample taken for sequencing was blood. These receptors all come from a man aged 18 to 30 in good health. The CDR3 runs from the conserved cysteine through the conserved F or W. D genes are given only for firm matches. Clone size, where shown, is once, few, many, or a class for clones that have expanded.

d_gene: .
abundance: .
j_gene: TRBJ2-1
v_gene: TRBV27
CDR3aa: CASRPPTGSGSYNEQFF
CDR3nt: TGTGCCAGCCGGCCCCCCACCGGTAGCGGCTCCTACAATGAGCAGTTCTTC

d_gene: .
abundance: few
j_gene: TRBJ2-1
v_gene: TRBV4-3
CDR3aa: CASSQGDSHPKNEQFF
CDR3nt: TGCGCCAGCAGCCAAGGAGACTCTCATCCGAAGAATGAGCAGTTCTTC

d_gene: .
abundance: .
j_gene: TRBJ1-2
v_gene: TRBV6-6
CDR3aa: CASSYLGNYGYTF
CDR3nt: TGTGCCAGCAGTTATCTGGGTAACTATGGCTACACCTTC

d_gene: .
abundance: .
j_gene: TRBJ1-1
v_gene: TRBV28
CDR3aa: CASSLGWHPKPNTEAFF
CDR3nt: TGTGCCAGCAGTTTGGGTTGGCACCCTAAGCCGAACACTGAAGCTTTCTTT

d_gene: .
abundance: .
j_gene: TRBJ2-5
v_gene: TRBV21-1
CDR3aa: CASSPGTGGIEQYF
CDR3nt: TGTGCCAGCAGCCCGGGGACAGGGGGCATTGAGCAGTACTTC

d_gene: .
abundance: .
j_gene: TRBJ1-1
v_gene: TRBV20-1
CDR3aa: CSARPPGTEAFF
CDR3nt: TGCAGTGCCCGACCCCCGGGGACTGAAGCTTTCTTT

d_gene: .
abundance: few
j_gene: TRBJ1-1
v_gene: TRBV16
CDR3aa: CASSHGRLAFF
CDR3nt: TGTGCCAGCAGTCATGGGAGGCTAGCTTTCTTT

d_gene: .
abundance: few
j_gene: TRBJ1-5
v_gene: TRBV20-1
CDR3aa: CSARDRFAEGNQPQHF
CDR3nt: TGCAGTGCTAGAGATCGTTTCGCAGAGGGCAATCAGCCCCAGCATTTT

d_gene: .
abundance: .
j_gene: TRBJ1-2
v_gene: TRBV4-2
CDR3aa: CASSQDRGDTNYGYTF
CDR3nt: TGTGCCAGCAGCCAAGACAGGGGCGATACTAACTATGGCTACACCTTC

d_gene: TRBD1
abundance: .
j_gene: TRBJ2-3
v_gene: TRBV20-1
CDR3aa: CSARDNRGSTDTQYF
CDR3nt: TGCAGTGCTAGAGACAACAGGGGGAGCACAGATACGCAGTATTTT

d_gene: .
abundance: many
j_gene: TRBJ2-3
v_gene: TRBV4-3
CDR3aa: CASSLSSADTQYF
CDR3nt: TGCGCCAGCAGCCTTTCATCAGCCGATACGCAGTATTTT

d_gene: TRBD1
abundance: few
j_gene: TRBJ1-5
v_gene: TRBV6-5
CDR3aa: CASSYGTGYQPQHF
CDR3nt: TGTGCCAGCAGTTACGGGACAGGGTATCAGCCCCAGCATTTT

d_gene: TRBD2
abundance: .
j_gene: TRBJ2-3
v_gene: TRBV12-3/TRBV12-4
CDR3aa: CASGLWGGTDTQYF
CDR3nt: TGTGCCAGCGGCCTGTGGGGGGGGACAGATACGCAGTATTTT

d_gene: .
abundance: many
j_gene: TRBJ2-3
v_gene: TRBV12-3/TRBV12-4
CDR3aa: CASSFGLSTDTQYF
CDR3nt: TGTGCCAGCAGTTTTGGACTCAGCACAGATACGCAGTATTTT

d_gene: .
abundance: .
j_gene: TRBJ1-6
v_gene: TRBV28
CDR3aa: CASSLREGYNSPLHF
CDR3nt: TGTGCCAGCAGCCTCAGGGAGGGGTATAATTCACCCCTCCACTTT

d_gene: .
abundance: .
j_gene: TRBJ1-5
v_gene: TRBV7-2
CDR3aa: CASSPSSGSVVSPQHF
CDR3nt: TGTGCCAGCAGCCCTTCATCAGGGAGCGTTGTTTCTCCCCAGCATTTT

d_gene: .
abundance: few
j_gene: TRBJ1-1
v_gene: TRBV12-3/TRBV12-4
CDR3aa: CASTNGPNTEAFF
CDR3nt: TGTGCCAGCACTAACGGGCCAAACACTGAAGCTTTCTTT

d_gene: .
abundance: .
j_gene: TRBJ1-4
v_gene: TRBV4-2
CDR3aa: CASSQDVVGRTELNEKLFF
CDR3nt: TGTGCCAGCAGCCAAGATGTGGTGGGTAGGACGGAGCTTAATGAAAAACTGTTTTTT

d_gene: .
abundance: .
j_gene: TRBJ1-3
v_gene: TRBV7-9
CDR3aa: CASSLLTGTGNTIYF
CDR3nt: TGTGCCAGCAGCTTACTAACAGGGACTGGAAACACCATATATTTT

d_gene: .
abundance: few
j_gene: TRBJ2-5
v_gene: TRBV29-1
CDR3aa: CSAGAETQYF
CDR3nt: TGCAGCGCCGGGGCGGAGACCCAGTACTTC

d_gene: TRBD2
abundance: .
j_gene: TRBJ2-7
v_gene: TRBV6-1
CDR3aa: CASSTSGGTFSEQYF
CDR3nt: TGTGCCAGCAGTACTAGCGGGGGCACCTTTTCCGAGCAGTACTTC

d_gene: .
abundance: .
j_gene: TRBJ2-5
v_gene: TRBV5-8
CDR3aa: CASSYVTETQYF
CDR3nt: TGTGCCAGCAGCTATGTTACAGAGACCCAGTACTTC

d_gene: .
abundance: .
j_gene: TRBJ2-1
v_gene: TRBV7-2
CDR3aa: CASSLATGHNEQFF
CDR3nt: TGTGCCAGCAGCTTAGCGACAGGACACAATGAGCAGTTCTTC

d_gene: .
abundance: few
j_gene: TRBJ1-5
v_gene: TRBV12-3/TRBV12-4
CDR3aa: CASSLGPGAYSNQPQHF
CDR3nt: TGTGCCAGCAGTTTAGGACCCGGGGCGTATAGCAATCAGCCCCAGCATTTT

d_gene: TRBD1
abundance: few
j_gene: TRBJ2-3
v_gene: TRBV7-2
CDR3aa: CASSQGTGVFSSDTQYF
CDR3nt: TGTGCCAGCAGCCAAGGAACAGGGGTGTTTAGCTCAGATACGCAGTATTTT

d_gene: .
abundance: few
j_gene: TRBJ1-5
v_gene: TRBV12-3/TRBV12-4
CDR3aa: CASSYLWGADQPQHF
CDR3nt: TGTGCCAGCAGCTACCTATGGGGGGCGGATCAGCCCCAGCATTTT

d_gene: .
abundance: .
j_gene: TRBJ2-7
v_gene: TRBV6-6
CDR3aa: CASSLRPNTGLNYEQYF
CDR3nt: TGTGCCAGCAGTTTACGCCCCAATACAGGGTTGAACTACGAGCAGTACTTC

d_gene: .
abundance: .
j_gene: TRBJ2-3
v_gene: TRBV29-1
CDR3aa: CSVYGRGGDTQYF
CDR3nt: TGCAGCGTTTACGGGCGAGGAGGGGATACGCAGTATTTT

d_gene: TRBD1
abundance: few
j_gene: TRBJ1-6
v_gene: TRBV5-6
CDR3aa: CASSRDRGNSPLHF
CDR3nt: TGTGCCAGCAGCCGGGACAGGGGGAATTCACCCCTCCACTTT

d_gene: .
abundance: few
j_gene: TRBJ1-2
v_gene: TRBV3-1
CDR3aa: CASSPHARQTNYGYTF
CDR3nt: TGTGCCAGCAGCCCTCATGCGAGGCAGACCAACTATGGCTACACCTTC

d_gene: TRBD1
abundance: few
j_gene: TRBJ2-1
v_gene: TRBV2
CDR3aa: CATSPPGQHYNEQFF
CDR3nt: TGTGCCACCTCCCCACCGGGACAGCATTACAATGAGCAGTTCTTC

d_gene: .
abundance: .
j_gene: TRBJ1-1
v_gene: TRBV7-2
CDR3aa: CASSSRVSGTQAFF
CDR3nt: TGTGCCAGCAGCTCCAGGGTTTCCGGGACTCAAGCTTTCTTT

d_gene: .
abundance: few
j_gene: TRBJ1-1
v_gene: TRBV11-2
CDR3aa: CASRTIKRPGMNTEAFF
CDR3nt: TGTGCCAGCAGAACCATCAAGAGGCCGGGGATGAACACTGAAGCTTTCTTT

d_gene: .
abundance: .
j_gene: TRBJ2-3
v_gene: TRBV7-3
CDR3aa: CASSLRVGGPSTDTQYF
CDR3nt: TGTGCCAGCAGCTTAAGGGTTGGTGGGCCGAGCACAGATACGCAGTATTTT

d_gene: TRBD2
abundance: few
j_gene: TRBJ2-3
v_gene: TRBV4-3
CDR3aa: CASGLSGAGTDTQYF
CDR3nt: TGCGCCAGCGGACTTAGCGGGGCAGGCACAGATACGCAGTATTTT

d_gene: .
abundance: few
j_gene: TRBJ1-2
v_gene: TRBV10-3
CDR3aa: CATTQSVNYGYTF
CDR3nt: TGTGCCACCACACAGTCCGTCAACTATGGCTACACCTTC

d_gene: TRBD1
abundance: .
j_gene: TRBJ1-1
v_gene: TRBV4-2
CDR3aa: CASSHPGGQGTEAFF
CDR3nt: TGTGCCAGCAGCCACCCAGGGGGGCAGGGCACTGAAGCTTTCTTT

d_gene: .
abundance: .
j_gene: TRBJ2-2
v_gene: TRBV7-3
CDR3aa: CASSQGSATGELFF
CDR3nt: TGTGCCAGCAGCCAAGGGTCGGCAACCGGGGAGCTGTTTTTT

d_gene: .
abundance: few
j_gene: TRBJ1-2
v_gene: TRBV6-6
CDR3aa: CASSYGGLGMNYGYTF
CDR3nt: TGTGCCAGCAGTTACGGTGGTCTGGGAATGAACTATGGCTACACCTTC

d_gene: .
abundance: .
j_gene: TRBJ1-6
v_gene: TRBV5-4
CDR3aa: CASSLGKTGNSPLHF
CDR3nt: TGTGCCAGCAGCTTGGGCAAGACGGGAAATTCACCCCTCCACTTT

d_gene: .
abundance: .
j_gene: TRBJ2-2
v_gene: TRBV6-5
CDR3aa: CASMFGGELFF
CDR3nt: TGTGCCAGCATGTTCGGCGGGGAGCTGTTTTTT

d_gene: .
abundance: .
j_gene: TRBJ2-5
v_gene: TRBV25-1
CDR3aa: CASSEFAGGQETQYF
CDR3nt: TGTGCCAGCAGTGAATTTGCAGGGGGGCAAGAGACCCAGTACTTC

d_gene: .
abundance: .
j_gene: TRBJ1-5
v_gene: TRBV20-1
CDR3aa: CSAIVFQNQPQHF
CDR3nt: TGCAGTGCTATAGTTTTCCAAAATCAGCCCCAGCATTTT

d_gene: .
abundance: few
j_gene: TRBJ2-7
v_gene: TRBV15
CDR3aa: CATSRDPYEQYF
CDR3nt: TGTGCCACCAGCAGAGATCCATACGAGCAGTACTTC

d_gene: TRBD1
abundance: .
j_gene: TRBJ2-7
v_gene: TRBV6-1
CDR3aa: CASSERTGDLSYEQYF
CDR3nt: TGTGCCAGCAGTGAGCGGACAGGGGACCTCTCCTACGAGCAGTACTTC

d_gene: .
abundance: .
j_gene: TRBJ1-2
v_gene: TRBV27
CDR3aa: CASSDNSARGYTF
CDR3nt: TGTGCCAGCAGTGATAACAGTGCGCGAGGCTACACCTTC

d_gene: .
abundance: few
j_gene: TRBJ1-5
v_gene: TRBV20-1
CDR3aa: CSARDDRDLQPQHF
CDR3nt: TGCAGTGCTAGAGATGACCGGGACTTGCAGCCCCAGCATTTT

d_gene: .
abundance: .
j_gene: TRBJ1-1
v_gene: TRBV28
CDR3aa: CASSTPSEAFF
CDR3nt: TGTGCCAGCAGTACCCCCAGTGAAGCTTTCTTT

d_gene: .
abundance: few
j_gene: TRBJ1-1
v_gene: TRBV7-9
CDR3aa: CASTTEGGTEAFF
CDR3nt: TGTGCCAGCACTACGGAGGGGGGGACTGAAGCTTTCTTT

d_gene: TRBD2
abundance: .
j_gene: TRBJ2-7
v_gene: TRBV12-3/TRBV12-4
CDR3aa: CASSEVSGGDSPYNEQYF
CDR3nt: TGTGCCAGCAGTGAGGTCAGCGGGGGAGATTCCCCCTACAATGAGCAGTACTTC

d_gene: .
abundance: .
j_gene: TRBJ2-1
v_gene: TRBV11-2
CDR3aa: CASSLVGTINEQFF
CDR3nt: TGTGCCAGCAGCTTAGTCGGGACGATCAATGAGCAGTTCTTC

d_gene: .
abundance: few
j_gene: TRBJ1-2
v_gene: TRBV2
CDR3aa: CASSTLGYSGYTF
CDR3nt: TGTGCCAGCAGTACCTTGGGTTATAGTGGCTACACCTTC

d_gene: .
abundance: .
j_gene: TRBJ1-2
v_gene: TRBV27
CDR3aa: CASTLSMDSAYGHTF
CDR3nt: TGTGCCAGCACCCTATCCATGGACAGCGCCTATGGCCACACCTTC

d_gene: .
abundance: few
j_gene: TRBJ2-5
v_gene: TRBV4-1
CDR3aa: CASGAQAVFQETQYF
CDR3nt: TGCGCCAGCGGGGCACAGGCCGTATTCCAAGAGACCCAGTACTTC

d_gene: TRBD1
abundance: .
j_gene: TRBJ1-2
v_gene: TRBV6-6
CDR3aa: CASSYSQGVGYGYTF
CDR3nt: TGTGCCAGCAGTTACTCCCAGGGGGTTGGCTATGGCTACACCTTC

d_gene: .
abundance: .
j_gene: TRBJ1-5
v_gene: TRBV18
CDR3aa: CASSPPGAGENQPQHF
CDR3nt: TGTGCCAGCTCACCACCCGGGGCCGGGGAAAATCAGCCCCAGCATTTT

d_gene: TRBD2
abundance: .
j_gene: TRBJ2-5
v_gene: TRBV4-2
CDR3aa: CASSQAAAGGIYNEQYF
CDR3nt: TGTGCCAGCAGCCAAGCCGCAGCGGGGGGCATCTACAATGAGCAGTACTTC

d_gene: .
abundance: .
j_gene: TRBJ2-4
v_gene: TRBV18
CDR3aa: CASSPPGNLAKNIQYF
CDR3nt: TGTGCCAGCTCACCACCGGGGAACCTAGCCAAAAACATTCAGTACTTC

d_gene: .
abundance: .
j_gene: TRBJ2-5
v_gene: TRBV29-1
CDR3aa: CSVVHQETQYF
CDR3nt: TGCAGCGTTGTTCACCAAGAGACCCAGTACTTC

d_gene: .
abundance: .
j_gene: TRBJ2-1
v_gene: TRBV11-1
CDR3aa: CASSLVDGGAVNNEQFF
CDR3nt: TGTGCCAGCAGCTTAGTTGATGGCGGGGCCGTCAACAATGAGCAGTTCTTC